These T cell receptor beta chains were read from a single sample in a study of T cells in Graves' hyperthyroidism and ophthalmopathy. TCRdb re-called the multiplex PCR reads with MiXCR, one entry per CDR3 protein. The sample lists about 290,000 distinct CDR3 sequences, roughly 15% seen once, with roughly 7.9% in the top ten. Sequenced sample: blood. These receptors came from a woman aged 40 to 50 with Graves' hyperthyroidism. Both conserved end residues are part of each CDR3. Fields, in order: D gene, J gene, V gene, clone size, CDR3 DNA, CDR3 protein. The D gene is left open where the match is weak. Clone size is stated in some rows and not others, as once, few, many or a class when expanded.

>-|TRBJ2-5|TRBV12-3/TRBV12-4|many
TGTGCCAGCAGTCCCTTAGAGACCCAGTACTTC
CASSPLETQYF
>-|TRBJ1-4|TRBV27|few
TGTGCCAGCAGTTTCCGGGAGGGTAATGAAAAACTGTTTTTT
CASSFREGNEKLFF
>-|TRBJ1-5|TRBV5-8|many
TGTGCCAGCAGCTTGAGAGGGACTAGCAATCAGCCCCAGCATTTT
CASSLRGTSNQPQHF
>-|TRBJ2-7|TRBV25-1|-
TGTGCCAGCAGTGCCCCTTACAAAACCGGGGCAGATACCTACGAGCAGTACTTC
CASSAPYKTGADTYEQYF
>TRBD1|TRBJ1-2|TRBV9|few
TGTGCCAGCGAAAGTGGGACAGCGACAGGTGGCTACACCTTC
CASESGTATGGYTF
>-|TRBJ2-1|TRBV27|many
TGTGCCAGCAGTTATACTAGCCCCTTGGGGTCCTACAATGAGCAGTTCTTC
CASSYTSPLGSYNEQFF
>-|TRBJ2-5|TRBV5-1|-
TGCGCCAGCAGCCAAGACGGTTCGGGCTGGGAGACCCAGTACTTC
CASSQDGSGWETQYF
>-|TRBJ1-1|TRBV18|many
TGTGCCAGCTCACCATTGCAGGGGAACACTGAAGCTTTCTTT
CASSPLQGNTEAFF
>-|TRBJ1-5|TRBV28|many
TGTGCCAGCAGTTATGGGCAGCCCCAGCATTTT
CASSYGQPQHF
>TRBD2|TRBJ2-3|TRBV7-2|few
TGTGCCAGCAGCTTAGCGCGTTTGAAGCTAGCGGGATTCACAGATACGCAGTATTTT
CASSLARLKLAGFTDTQYF
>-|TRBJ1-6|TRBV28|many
TGTGCCAGCAGTTTAGGGGGGACCGGGCTTAATTCACCCCTCCACTTT
CASSLGGTGLNSPLHF
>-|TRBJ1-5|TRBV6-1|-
TGTGCCAGCAGTGAAGCCTATAGCAATCAGCCCCAGCATTTT
CASSEAYSNQPQHF
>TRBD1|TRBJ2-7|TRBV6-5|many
TGTGCCAGCAGTTACGAGCAGGGGGCACTCTACGAGCAGTACTTC
CASSYEQGALYEQYF
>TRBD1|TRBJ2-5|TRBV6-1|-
TGTGCCAGTTCTGCGGGCGATGACAGGGGCCGGGAGACCCAGTACTTC
CASSAGDDRGRETQYF
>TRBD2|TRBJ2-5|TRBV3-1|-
TGTGCCAGCAGCCAAGATGAGCCCGGGGGGGGTAGAGAAGAGACCCAGTACTTC
CASSQDEPGGGREETQYF
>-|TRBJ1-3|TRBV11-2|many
TGTGCCAGCAGCCAGCGGGAGAGCACCATATATTTT
CASSQRESTIYF
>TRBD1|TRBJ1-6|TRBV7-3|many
TGTGCCAGCAGCTTAAACCCGACAGGGTCGCCCCTCCACTTT
CASSLNPTGSPLHF
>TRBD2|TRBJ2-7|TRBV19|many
TGTGCCAGTAGTCCTAGCGGGATCTACGAGCAGTACTTC
CASSPSGIYEQYF
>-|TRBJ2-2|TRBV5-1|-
TGCGCCAGCAGCTTGACCCAGAACACCGGGGAGCTGTTTTTT
CASSLTQNTGELFF
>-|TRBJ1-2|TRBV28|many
TGTGCCAGCAGTTTATACGGGCACCGGAATGGCTACACCTTC
CASSLYGHRNGYTF
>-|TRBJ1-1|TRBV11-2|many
TGTGCCAGCAGCCCCCCAGGGAGCCCTGAAGCTTTCTTT
CASSPPGSPEAFF
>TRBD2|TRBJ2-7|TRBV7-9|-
TGTGCCAGCAGCGAACAATGGGAGGGCCTCTACGAGCAGTACTTC
CASSEQWEGLYEQYF
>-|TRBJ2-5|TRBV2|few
TGTGCCAGCAGGCGACGGGGGCGAGGAGAGACCCAGTACTTC
CASRRRGRGETQYF
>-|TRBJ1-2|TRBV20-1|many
TGCAGTGCTGGCAGCCCCTATGGCTACACCTTC
CSAGSPYGYTF
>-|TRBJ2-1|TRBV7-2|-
TGTGCCAGCAGCTTAGAGCCGGCCGCCGGGGGGCAGTTCTTC
CASSLEPAAGGQFF
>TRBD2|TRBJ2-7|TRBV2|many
TGTGCCAGCAGTGTAAGGCGGGAGGGCCCGTACGAGCAGTACTTC
CASSVRREGPYEQYF
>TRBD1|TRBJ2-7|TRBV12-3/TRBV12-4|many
TGTGCCAGCAGTGCCCGGAACAGGGGGCCAGAGCAGTACTTC
CASSARNRGPEQYF
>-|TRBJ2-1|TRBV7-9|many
TGTGCCAGCAGCGATTCGGACACCAGCGATGAGCAGTTCTTC
CASSDSDTSDEQFF
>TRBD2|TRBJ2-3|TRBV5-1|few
TGCGCCAGCAGCTCGGGGACTAGCGGGAGTCATAGCACAGATACGCAGTATTTT
CASSSGTSGSHSTDTQYF
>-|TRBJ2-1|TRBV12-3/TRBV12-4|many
TGTGCCAGCAGTCCCCTAGGGCGCGTAAGCTCCTACAATGAGCAGTTCTTC
CASSPLGRVSSYNEQFF
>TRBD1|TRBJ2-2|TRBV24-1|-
TGTGCCACCAGTGATTTTGGGACAGGGCTCGAGGAGCTGTTTTTT
CATSDFGTGLEELFF